These 5 T cell receptor beta chains were sequenced from one sample in a study of blood T cell repertoires in COVID-19. Some clones are missing from TCRdb's copy, which holds only in-frame ones; the method was immunoSEQ multiplex PCR. Here the sample spans 90,000 to 130,000 clones, roughly 76% being singletons. Sequenced sample: peripheral blood. The receptors derive from a woman aged 60 to 75 with acute or convalescent COVID-19.

CDR3 amino acids: CASSQGPGNQPQHF. As DNA, the CDR3 is TGTGCCAGCAGCCAAGGCCCGGGGAATCAGCCCCAGCATTTT. The V and J genes are TRBV3-1 (or the pseudogene TRBV3-2) and TRBJ1-5; D ambiguous. The CDR3 length is 14 residues. The V gene's germline CDR1 is LGHDT and CDR2 YNNKEL (reference sequence). V shed 1 base and J shed 4 bases, with 8 bases lying between them.

The rearrangement links TRBV5-6 to TRBJ2-7; 11 bases map to TRBD1. Looked up from germline, CDR1 is SGHDT and CDR2 is YYEEEE. This CDR3 has 15 residues. V shed 2 bases and J 3 bases; nucleotides not matched to a gene: 4. The CDR3 sequence: CASSFLGTGGYEQYF. The CDR3 DNA follows: TGTGCCAGCAGCTTCCTAGGGACAGGGGGCTACGAGCAGTACTTC. The whole variable domain, filled in from reference TRBV5-6 and TRBJ2-7, reads DAGVTQSPTHLIKTRGQQVTLRCSPKSGHDTVSWYQQALGQGPQFIFQYYEEEERQRGNFPDRFSGHQFPNYSSELNVNALLLGDSALYLCASSFLGTGGYEQYFGPGTRLTVT.

The chain joins TRBV7-3 to TRBJ1-1; TRBD1 aligns across 7 bases. The CDR3 loop spans 15 amino acids. V lost 6 bases and J lost 2; bases outside the gene matches: 9. Germline CDR1 is SGHTA and CDR2 is FQGTGA. CDR3 nucleotides: TGTGCCAGCAGTCCAGAAGGGACAGACAACACTGAAGCTTTCTTT. It is translated as CASSPEGTDNTEAFF.

The chain combines TRBV6-2 or TRBV6-3 with TRBJ2-7, with TRBD1 identical over 8 bases. After removal of 2 bases from V and 3 bases from J, the junction contained 6 bases not matched to a gene. The germline gives CDR1 MNHEY, CDR2 SVGEGT. This CDR3 spans 15 amino acids. CDR3 residues: CASSYPLDRVYEQYF. The CDR3 DNA is TGTGCCAGCAGTTACCCGTTGGACAGGGTCTACGAGCAGTACTTC.

The chain couples TRBV28 to TRBJ1-1, with 9 bases identical to TRBD1. The CDR3 covers 13 residues. Germline V gene lookup returns CDR1 MDHEN and CDR2 SYDVKM. V lost 4 bases and J lost 4; bases outside the gene matches: 1. Written as DNA, the CDR3 is TGTGCCAGCAGTTCGGGACAGGGCACTGAAGCTTTCTTT. Protein: CASSSGQGTEAFF.